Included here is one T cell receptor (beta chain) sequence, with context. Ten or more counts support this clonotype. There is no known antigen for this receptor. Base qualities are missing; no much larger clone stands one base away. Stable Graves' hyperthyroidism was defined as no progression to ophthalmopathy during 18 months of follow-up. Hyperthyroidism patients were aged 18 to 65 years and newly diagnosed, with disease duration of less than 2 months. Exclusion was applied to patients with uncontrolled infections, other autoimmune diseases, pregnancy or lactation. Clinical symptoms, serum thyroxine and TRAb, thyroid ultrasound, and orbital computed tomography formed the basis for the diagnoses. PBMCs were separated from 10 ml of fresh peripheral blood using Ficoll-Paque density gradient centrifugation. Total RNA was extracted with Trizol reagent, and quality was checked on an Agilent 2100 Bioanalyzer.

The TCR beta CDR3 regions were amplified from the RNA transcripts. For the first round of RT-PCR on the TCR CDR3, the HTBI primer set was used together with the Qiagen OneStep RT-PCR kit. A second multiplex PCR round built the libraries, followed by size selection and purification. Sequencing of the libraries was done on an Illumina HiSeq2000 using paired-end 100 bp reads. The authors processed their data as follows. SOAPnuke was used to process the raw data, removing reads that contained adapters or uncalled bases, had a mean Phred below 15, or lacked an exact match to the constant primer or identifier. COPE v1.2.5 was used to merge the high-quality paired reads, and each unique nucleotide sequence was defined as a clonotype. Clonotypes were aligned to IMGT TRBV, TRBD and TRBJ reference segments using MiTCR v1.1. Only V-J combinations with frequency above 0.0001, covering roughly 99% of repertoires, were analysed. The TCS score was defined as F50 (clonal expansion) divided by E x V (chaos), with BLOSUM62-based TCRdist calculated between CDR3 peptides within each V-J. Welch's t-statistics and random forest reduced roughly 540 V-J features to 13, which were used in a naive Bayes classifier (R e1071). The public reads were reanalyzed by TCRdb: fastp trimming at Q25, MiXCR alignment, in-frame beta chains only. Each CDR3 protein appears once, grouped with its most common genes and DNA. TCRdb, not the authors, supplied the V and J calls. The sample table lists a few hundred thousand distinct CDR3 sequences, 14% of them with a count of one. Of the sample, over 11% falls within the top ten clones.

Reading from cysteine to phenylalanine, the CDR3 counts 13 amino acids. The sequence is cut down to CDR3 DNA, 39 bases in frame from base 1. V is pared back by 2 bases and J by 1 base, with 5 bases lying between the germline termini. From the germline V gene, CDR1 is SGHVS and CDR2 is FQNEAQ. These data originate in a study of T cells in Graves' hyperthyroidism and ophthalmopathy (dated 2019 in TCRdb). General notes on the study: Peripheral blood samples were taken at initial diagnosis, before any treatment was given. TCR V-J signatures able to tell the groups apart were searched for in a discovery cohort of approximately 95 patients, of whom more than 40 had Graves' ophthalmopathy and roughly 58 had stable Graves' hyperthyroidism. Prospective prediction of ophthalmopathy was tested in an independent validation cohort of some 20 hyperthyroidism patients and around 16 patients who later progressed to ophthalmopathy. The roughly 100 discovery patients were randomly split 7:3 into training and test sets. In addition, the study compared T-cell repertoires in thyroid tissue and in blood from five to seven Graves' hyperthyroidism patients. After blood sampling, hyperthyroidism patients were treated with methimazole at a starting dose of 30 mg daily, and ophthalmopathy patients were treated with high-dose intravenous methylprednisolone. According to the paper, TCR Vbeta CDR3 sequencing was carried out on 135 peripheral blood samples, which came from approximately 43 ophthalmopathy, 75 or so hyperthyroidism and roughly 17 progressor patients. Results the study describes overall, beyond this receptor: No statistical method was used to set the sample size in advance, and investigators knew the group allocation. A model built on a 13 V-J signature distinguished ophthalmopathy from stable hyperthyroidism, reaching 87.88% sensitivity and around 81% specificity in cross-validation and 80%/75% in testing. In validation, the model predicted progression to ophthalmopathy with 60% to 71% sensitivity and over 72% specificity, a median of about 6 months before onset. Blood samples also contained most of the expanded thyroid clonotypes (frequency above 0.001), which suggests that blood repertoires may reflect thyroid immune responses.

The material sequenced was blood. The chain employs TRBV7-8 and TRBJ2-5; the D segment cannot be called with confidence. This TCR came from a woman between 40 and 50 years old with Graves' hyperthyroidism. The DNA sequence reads TGTGCCAGCAGCTTAATTCGCCAAGAGACCCAGTACTTC. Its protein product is CASSLIRQETQYF.